This T cell receptor (beta chain) was identified during a study of T cells in Graves' hyperthyroidism and ophthalmopathy. It was RNA transcripts that yielded the amplified TCR beta CDR3 regions. Carried out on the TCR CDR3, a first-round RT-PCR used the HTBI primer set. In TCRdb, the multiplex PCR reads were re-called with MiXCR into one record per CDR3 protein. The table records about 500,000 distinct CDR3 sequences, 15% to 20% of them present only once. This clonotype has only a few counts. The antigen remains undetermined. Every diagnosis used clinical symptoms, serum thyroxine and TRAb, thyroid ultrasound and orbital computed tomography. Study observations and caveats: Most clonotypes that expanded in the thyroid above 0.001 also showed up in blood. In simple terms, a model built on 13 V-J features told ophthalmopathy apart from stable hyperthyroidism.

Germline V gene sequence: CDR1 SEHNR, CDR2 FQNEAQ (reference sequence). The CDR3 spans 16 residues. With 5 bases clipped from V and 5 bases from J, the junction kept 11 bases outside the gene matches. Sequences were obtained from blood. This chain links TRBV7-9 with TRBJ2-7, with TRBD1 matching 11 bases. The TCR was taken from a woman between 18 and 29 years old with Graves' ophthalmopathy. CDR3 loop: CASSEDRGRGFDEQYF. The CDR3 DNA follows: TGTGCCAGCAGCGAGGACAGGGGGCGAGGTTTCGACGAGCAGTACTTC.